This TCR beta chain is drawn from a study of shared clonotypes between healthy human individuals. Trimming shortened V by 5 bases and J by 5 bases, and 12 bases separated the two germline ends. Germline CDR1 SEHNR, CDR2 FQNEAQ (reference sequence). The CDR3 has 13 residues. This clone was observed once. Measured with immunoSEQ multiplex PCR; TCRdb has only the in-frame clones, and not every one. The sample contains some 2 million clones, 95% of which appear only once. The clonotype originates from a man younger than 30 in good health. The sequencing sample was made of naive CD4+ T cells sorted from blood. Subset indicated: CD45RA+ positively selected. V is TRBV7-9 and J is TRBJ2-5; D is possibly TRBD1 (6 bases). The DNA of the CDR3 is TGTGCCAGCAGCCCAACAGGGTTGGAGACCCAGTACTTC. It yields the protein CASSPTGLETQYF.